This TCR beta chain was sequenced during a study of glioma-infiltrating T cells after dendritic cell vaccination. The overall study: Patients received autologous tumor lysate-pulsed dendritic cell vaccination between the early 2000s and the early 2010s. The vaccine used monocyte-derived dendritic cells pulsed overnight with autologous tumor lysate.

Primers: 60 V beta forward and 13 J beta reverse. TCRdb keeps only in-frame clones here, not all; method: immunoSEQ multiplex PCR. The sample has 65,000 to 80,000 clones; roughly 87% are singletons. This sample's time point: after dendritic cell vaccination, including at tumor progression/relapse. The CDR3 consists of 14 residues. Trimming removed 6 bases from V and 0 bases from J, with 9 bases in between. In germline, CDR1 is MNHEY, CDR2 SMNVEV (reference sequence). This TCR was sampled from a human donor with glioblastoma. This material consisted of blood, taken after dendritic cell vaccination. V and J are TRBV27 and TRBJ1-3, with D possibly matching TRBD1 (5 bases). This CDR3 is CASSSRVSGNTIYF. The CDR3 DNA is TGTGCCAGCAGCAGCAGGGTCTCTGGAAACACCATATATTTT.